This entry lists 9 T cell receptor beta chains sequenced from one sample in a study of T cell repertoires in cytomegalovirus infection. TCRdb independently ran MiXCR on the reads; one entry per CDR3 protein. This sample has more than 250,000 distinct CDR3 sequences; approximately 25% occur once, and the top ten carry about an eighth. These receptors have no identified antigens. Sample: cultured PBMCs, taken from culture after CMV antigen stimulation. The receptors were sampled from a human donor in good health (CMV status not recorded). Some clones in this sample may be carry-over from other donors' samples.

This clonotype was recorded a few times. The chain couples TRBV12-3 or TRBV12-4 to TRBJ2-4; 11 bases are shared with TRBD2. The ends lost 6 bases at V and 7 bases at J; junction bases unmatched: 5. CDR3 length: 14 residues. In nucleotides, the CDR3 is TGTGCCAGCAGCCCTACTAGCGGGAGTAACATTCAGTACTTC. This encodes CASSPTSGSNIQYF.

This clonotype was seen only a few times. The gene calls are TRBV15 and TRBJ2-3; no definite D call. Trimming left V 3 bases short and J 1 base short, with 14 bases between. CDR1 and CDR2 from the germline V gene are LNHNV and YYDKDF (reference sequence). The CDR3 contains 16 residues. The CDR3 here is CATSSPIVDGTDTQYF. DNA for the CDR3: TGTGCCACCAGCAGCCCGATAGTTGATGGCACAGATACGCAGTATTTT.

Turning to this clonotype: A single base separates this from a much larger clone, so it may be a read error. J is TRBJ2-5 and V is TRBV7-6; D perhaps matches TRBD2 (5 bases). CDR3 length: 17 amino acids. Trimming removed 2 bases from V and 5 bases from J, with 21 bases in between. CDR1 is SGHVS, CDR2 FNYEAQ, per germline. This chain's CDR3 is CASSLYKRKGLGETQYF. CDR3 sequence (DNA): TGTGCCAGCAGCTTATACAAGCGGAAGGGCCTGGGCGAGACCCAGTACTTC. The complete variable domain, with remaining parts taken from reference TRBV7-6 and TRBJ2-5, reads GAGVSQSPRYKVTKRGQDVALRCDPISGHVSLYWYRQALGQGPEFLTYFNYEAQQDKSGLPNDRFSAERPEGSISTLTIQRTEQRDSAMYRCASSLYKRKGLGETQYFGPGTRLLVL.

This chain links TRBV12-5 with TRBJ2-1, with 8 positions matching TRBD2. Trimming took 2 bases from V and 0 from J; bases not matched to a gene: 6. Per the germline V gene, CDR1 is LGHNT and CDR2 is FRNRAP. This CDR3 is built from 17 residues. CDR3 loop: CASGLFSGTSSYNEQFF. The CDR3 DNA sequence: TGTGCTAGTGGTTTGTTCTCCGGGACTAGCTCCTACAATGAGCAGTTCTTC.

There are many counts of this clonotype. The chain uses TRBV6-2 or TRBV6-3 and TRBJ2-7; TRBD2 agrees at 7 bases. The CDR3 runs to 12 residues. Germline CDR1 reads MNHEY; CDR2 reads SVGEGT. Trimming removed 7 bases from V and 3 bases from J; junction bases left unmatched: 3. CDR3 in amino acids: CASTSGYYEQYF. The CDR3 DNA sequence: TGTGCCAGCACTAGCGGCTACTACGAGCAGTACTTC.

In its sample, this clonotype was seen many times. V usage is TRBV7-2 and J usage is TRBJ1-5; TRBD1 is a possible D gene (6 bases). CDR3 size: 14 residues. Trimming took off 9 bases at V and 2 bases at J, with 14 bases between the two ends. Germline CDR1 and CDR2: SGHTA and FQGNSA. The CDR3 DNA is TGTGCCAGTAGTTTACAGGGAGGCAATCAGCCCCAGCATTTT. Translated: CASSLQGGNQPQHF.

The sample holds a few counts of this clonotype. The rearrangement links TRBV7-2 to TRBJ1-1; D is perhaps TRBD1 (6 bases). Germline V gene data show CDR1 as SGHTA and CDR2 as FQGNSA. Trimming took off 2 bases at V and 3 bases at J, with 10 bases between the two ends. This CDR3 comprises 14 residues. The CDR3 nucleotides are TGTGCCAGCAGCTTAAGGGGGGGGGACACTGAAGCTTTCTTT. Amino acids: CASSLRGGDTEAFF.

This clonotype was observed many times. This chain joins TRBV7-2 and TRBJ1-1, with TRBD1 as a possible D gene (6 bases). The length of the CDR3 is 13 residues. Between the trimmed V and J ends, which lost 6 bases and 1 base, there was a span of 9 bases. Germline CDR1 and CDR2: SGHTA and FQGNSA. The CDR3 spells CASSPQGNTEAFF. DNA of the CDR3: TGTGCCAGCAGTCCACAGGGGAACACTGAAGCTTTCTTT.

This clonotype has a handful of counts. The rearrangement joins TRBV6-8 to TRBJ1-1; no clear D. The CDR3 has 13 residues. Germline-derived CDR1 and CDR2 are MNHGY and SAAAGT. Trimming took 5 bases from V and 3 from J, leaving 10 bases between them. The CDR3 sequence: CASSRLVYTEAFF. The CDR3 coding sequence is TGTGCCAGCAGTCGACTTGTGTACACTGAAGCTTTCTTT.